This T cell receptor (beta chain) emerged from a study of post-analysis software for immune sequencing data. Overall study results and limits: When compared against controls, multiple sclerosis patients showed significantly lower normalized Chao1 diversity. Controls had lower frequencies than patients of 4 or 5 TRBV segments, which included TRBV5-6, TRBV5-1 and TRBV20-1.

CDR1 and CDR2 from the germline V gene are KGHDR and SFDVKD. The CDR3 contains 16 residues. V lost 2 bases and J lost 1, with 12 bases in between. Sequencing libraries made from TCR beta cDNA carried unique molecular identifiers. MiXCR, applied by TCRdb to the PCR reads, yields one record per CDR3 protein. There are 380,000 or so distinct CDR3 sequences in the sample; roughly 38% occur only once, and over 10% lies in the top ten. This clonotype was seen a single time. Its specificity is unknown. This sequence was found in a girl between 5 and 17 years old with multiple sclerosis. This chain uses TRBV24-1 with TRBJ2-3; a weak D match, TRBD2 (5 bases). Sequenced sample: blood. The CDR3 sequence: CATSDYVGGRTDTQYF. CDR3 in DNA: TGTGCCACCAGTGATTATGTAGGAGGCCGCACAGATACGCAGTATTTT.